These 21 T cell receptor beta chains originate from one sample sequenced in a study of blood T cell repertoires in COVID-19. Clones were sequenced by immunoSEQ multiplex PCR, and TCRdb holds only the in-frame ones, with some missing. The table has over 15,000 clones, roughly 78% seen once. The sample taken for sequencing was peripheral blood. Receptors originate from a man in his 60s with active or convalescent COVID-19.

DNA of the CDR3: TGTGCCAGCAGCCCTGGACAGTGGCGCTACGAGCAGTACTTC. Protein product: CASSPGQWRYEQYF. J is TRBJ2-7 and V is TRBV3-1 (or the pseudogene TRBV3-2); TRBD1 might be the D (6 bases). The CDR3 spans 14 residues. CDR1 and CDR2 from the germline V gene are LGHDT and YNNKEL (reference sequence). The ends were cut back, 4 bases at V and 3 bases at J, with 13 bases in the middle.

CDR3 sequence (DNA): TGTGCCAGCAGTGCTGAACAGGGGGCCCAACAAGAGACCCAGTACTTC. It codes for CASSAEQGAQQETQYF. V is TRBV2 and J is TRBJ2-5; 9 bases map to TRBD1. The V segment lost 4 bases and the J segment 2 bases; nucleotides outside the gene matches: 8. Germline CDR1 SNHLY, CDR2 FYNNEI. The CDR3 runs to 16 residues.

The chain combines TRBV30 with TRBJ1-1; D is uncertain. V gave up 4 bases and J gave up 2 bases, with 11 bases separating them. The CDR3 extends over 13 amino acids. From germline, CDR1 is GTSNPN and CDR2 SVGIG (reference sequence). The CDR3: CAWNRGVNTEAFF. The CDR3 nucleotides read TGTGCCTGGAACCGGGGTGTTAACACTGAAGCTTTCTTT.

The rearrangement links TRBV2 to TRBJ1-1; no firm D call. CDR3 length: 15 residues. Germline V gene lookup returns CDR1 SNHLY and CDR2 FYNNEI. Trimming removed 2 bases at V and 2 bases at J, with 12 bases between. In DNA, the CDR3 is TGTGCCAGCAGTGAAATCGCGGGCAGCAACACTGAAGCTTTCTTT. Translated, it gives CASSEIAGSNTEAFF.

The rearrangement uses TRBV6-5 and TRBJ2-3, with TRBD2 matching 8 bases. Trimming took 6 bases from V and 0 from J; bases not matched to a gene: 5. Germline V CDR1 and CDR2: MNHEY, SVGAGI. This CDR3 is 15 amino acids long. CDR3: CASRDSGASTDTQYF. CDR3 sequence (DNA): TGTGCCAGCAGGGATAGCGGGGCGAGCACAGATACGCAGTATTTT.

This chain connects TRBV30 to TRBJ1-6; D not certain. The germline V gene encodes CDR1 GTSNPN and CDR2 SVGIG (reference sequence). Trimming removed 5 bases at V and 9 bases at J, with 14 bases between. CDR3 length equals 13 residues. CDR3 sequence (DNA): TGTGCCTGGGAGGGCCTAGGAGGTTCACCCCTCCACTTT. This gives the protein CAWEGLGGSPLHF.

The rearrangement links TRBV6-1 to TRBJ1-6, with D perhaps TRBD1 (5 bases). The CDR3 has 14 amino acids. Trimming stripped 6 bases from V and 9 bases from J, with 15 bases between. Germline CDR1 and CDR2: MNHNS and SASEGT. The CDR3 is CASRQTGSSSPLHF. CDR3 nucleotide sequence: TGTGCCAGCAGACAAACAGGCTCTAGTTCACCCCTCCACTTT.

The chain couples TRBV9 to TRBJ2-3; maybe TRBD2 (6 bases). Trimming cost V 4 bases and J 0 bases, with 12 bases left between them. Germline V gene sequence: CDR1 SGDLS, CDR2 YYNGEE. CDR3 size: 15 residues. CDR3 residues: CASSTSGTSTDTQYF. CDR3 sequence (DNA): TGTGCCAGCAGCACCTCCGGGACTAGCACAGATACGCAGTATTTT.

This sequence joins TRBV5-1 and TRBJ2-5, with 8 bases matching TRBD2. The germline V gene encodes CDR1 SGHRS and CDR2 YFSETQ. This CDR3 has 15 residues. J lost 2 bases, V lost 4 bases, and 7 bases had no gene match. CDR3: CASSAAGAPQETQYF. The CDR3 DNA is TGCGCCAGCAGCGCAGCGGGAGCCCCTCAAGAGACCCAGTACTTC. Complete variable domain (other parts from reference TRBV5-1 and TRBJ2-5): KAGVTQTPRYLIKTRGQQVTLSCSPISGHRSVSWYQQTPGQGLQFLFEYFSETQRNKGNFPGRFSGRQFSNSRSEMNVSTLELGDSALYLCASSAAGAPQETQYFGPGTRLLVL.

The rearrangement uses TRBV10-3 and TRBJ2-2; maybe TRBD2 (5 bases). The CDR3 consists of 13 residues. CDR1 is ENHRY and CDR2 is SYGVKD in the germline V gene. The ends were cut back, 10 bases at V and 5 bases at J, with 14 bases in the middle. For the CDR3, the DNA is TGTGCCACCGGAGGAGTAGCTACCGGGGAGCTGTTTTTT. As protein: CATGGVATGELFF.

The V call is TRBV5-4, the J call TRBJ2-5, with D possibly matching TRBD2 (5 bases). Germline-derived CDR1 and CDR2 are SGHNT and YYREEE (reference sequence). This CDR3 comprises 14 residues. Trimming took 0 bases from V and 5 from J, leaving 11 bases between them. CDR3 bases: TGTGCCAGCAGCTTGGCCCAGAGGAGGGAGACCCAGTACTTC. It is translated as CASSLAQRRETQYF.

This sequence joins TRBV30 and TRBJ1-2; D remains unclear. The germline V gene has CDR1 GTSNPN and CDR2 SVGIG (reference sequence). This CDR3 region has 13 residues. The V gene lost 3 bases and the J gene lost 5 bases, with 13 bases spanning the gap. As DNA, the CDR3 is TGTGCCTGGAGCCAGACGTCGGGGTATGGCTACACCTTC. As protein: CAWSQTSGYGYTF.

This chain links TRBV9 with TRBJ2-5; 8 bases align to TRBD2. The CDR3 consists of 16 residues. CDR1 and CDR2 (germline): SGDLS, YYNGEE. With 4 bases clipped from V and 3 bases from J, the junction kept 11 bases outside the gene matches. The CDR3, as DNA: TGTGCCAGCAGCAGAAACCGGGGGGGTGAAGAAGAGACCCAGTACTTC. It translates to CASSRNRGGEEETQYF. The whole variable domain, remainder taken from reference TRBV9 and TRBJ2-5, is DSGVTQTPKHLITATGQRVTLRCSPRSGDLSVYWYQQSLDQGLQFLIQYYNGEERAKGNILERFSAQQFPDLHSELNLSSLELGDSALYFCASSRNRGGEEETQYFGPGTRLLVL.

The chain combines TRBV3-1 (or the pseudogene TRBV3-2) with TRBJ2-5; 11 bases match TRBD2. The V segment lost 8 bases and the J segment 6 bases; nucleotides outside the gene matches: 14. CDR1 is LGHDT and CDR2 is YNNKEL in the germline V gene (reference sequence). The CDR3 spans 16 residues. The CDR3 reads CASLNGLAGIRQTQYF. CDR3 in DNA: TGTGCCAGCTTAAATGGACTAGCGGGTATAAGACAGACCCAGTACTTC.

The chain carries TRBV19 and TRBJ2-7; 7 bases are a match to TRBD2. Per the germline V gene, CDR1 is LNHDA and CDR2 is SQIVND (reference sequence). Trimming removed 4 bases from V and 5 bases from J; junction bases left unmatched: 8. CDR3 size: 14 residues. The CDR3 sequence: CASSSGSEKNEQYF. The CDR3 nucleotides are TGTGCCAGTAGTAGCGGGAGTGAAAAGAACGAGCAGTACTTC.

The V call is TRBV24-1, the J call TRBJ2-3; 15 nucleotides agree with TRBD2. V was pared by 3 bases and J by 4 bases, with 1 base of the junction left unmatched. The CDR3 has 16 amino acids. Germline lookup yields CDR1 KGHDR and CDR2 SFDVKD. The CDR3 coding sequence is TGTGCCACCAGTGATCGGACTAGCGGGAGGGCAGATACGCAGTATTTT. Translated: CATSDRTSGRADTQYF.

V and J are TRBV6-1 and TRBJ2-7; D is possibly TRBD2 (6 bases). This CDR3 has 15 amino acids. The V gene lost 6 bases and the J gene lost 1 base, with 16 bases spanning the gap. The germline gives CDR1 MNHNS, CDR2 SASEGT. In nucleotides, the CDR3 is TGTGCCAGCAGGGAGAGGGAGGCGGGGTCCTACGAGCAGTACTTC. It is translated as CASREREAGSYEQYF.

There are a few counts of this clone. The chain is built from TRBV2 and TRBJ1-1; maybe TRBD1 (5 bases). Germline V gene sequence: CDR1 SNHLY, CDR2 FYNNEI. The length of the CDR3 is 12 residues. V lost 0 bases to trimming and J lost 11 bases, with 10 bases between them. The CDR3: CASSEASGRAFF. Here the CDR3 DNA reads TGTGCCAGCAGTGAAGCGTCAGGGCGGGCTTTCTTT.

The chain is built from TRBV5-1 and TRBJ1-5, with a possible D match to TRBD1 (6 bases). The germline gives CDR1 SGHRS, CDR2 YFSETQ. V lost 1 base to trimming and J lost 5 bases, with 16 bases between them. The CDR3 covers 16 residues. As DNA, the CDR3 is TGCGCCAGCAGCTTGTACCCAGGGGAAGGGGATCAGCCCCAGCATTTT. It specifies CASSLYPGEGDQPQHF.

This clone appeared a single time. V is TRBV3-1 (or the pseudogene TRBV3-2) and J is TRBJ2-1, with D unresolved. The CDR3 runs to 11 residues. V was trimmed by 3 bases and J by 9 bases, leaving 6 bases between them. Germline V gives CDR1 LGHDT, CDR2 YNNKEL (reference sequence). This CDR3 reads CASSQSSEQFF. CDR3 nucleotides: TGTGCCAGCAGCCAGTCCAGTGAGCAGTTCTTC.

The chain carries TRBV28 and TRBJ1-2; tentatively, D is TRBD1 (5 bases). CDR1 MDHEN and CDR2 SYDVKM come from the germline V gene. V was clipped by 3 bases and J by 4 bases, with 6 bases between them. This CDR3 spans 12 amino acids. CDR3 coding DNA: TGTGCCAGCAGTTTCGGGGGCTATGGCTACACCTTC. It specifies CASSFGGYGYTF.